One and the same sample provided the 26 T cell receptor beta chains below, sequenced in a study of OX40 agonist ivuxolimab in advanced cancers. TCRdb keeps only in-frame clones here, not all; method: immunoSEQ multiplex PCR. Altogether 20,000 to 30,000 clones are present, approximately 89% being singletons, with the ten largest covering 34%. Sequenced here: CD4+ or CD8+ T cells sorted from blood, sampled in a trial of the OX40 agonist ivuxolimab. The receptor source for this set is an adult with an advanced solid tumor such as melanoma, head and neck, liver or kidney cancer.

The chain uses TRBV28 and TRBJ2-7; unclear D gene. V was clipped by 6 bases and J by 2 bases, with 17 bases between them. The CDR3 is made up of 15 amino acids. Germline CDR1 MDHEN, CDR2 SYDVKM. CDR3 DNA: TGTGCCAGCAGCTCGGTAGGCAGGCCGACCTACGAGCAGTACTTC. It codes for CASSSVGRPTYEQYF.

The chain links TRBV15 to TRBJ1-5, with a weak D call TRBD1 (6 bases). The CDR3 length is 15 residues. Germline V gene lookup returns CDR1 LNHNV and CDR2 YYDKDF (reference sequence). V lost 0 bases and J lost 8, with 14 bases in between. CDR3 bases: TGTGCCACCAGCAGAGATGGGGCGGCAGGGGAGCCCCAGCATTTT. Residues: CATSRDGAAGEPQHF.

The rearrangement links TRBV5-1 to TRBJ2-1; 7 bases align to TRBD1. This CDR3 region has 15 residues. Trimming took 0 bases from V and 5 from J; bases not matched to a gene: 5. CDR1 and CDR2 from the germline V gene are SGHRS and YFSETQ. This CDR3 is CASSLVVGTDNEQFF. The CDR3 nucleotides read TGCGCCAGCAGCTTGGTTGTCGGGACAGACAATGAGCAGTTCTTC.

V and J are TRBV27 and TRBJ2-4, with D possibly matching TRBD1 (6 bases). Per germline, CDR1 MNHEY and CDR2 SMNVEV (reference sequence). The CDR3 contains 14 residues. V was cut by 6 bases and J by 5 bases, with 14 bases left in between. CDR3 nucleotide sequence: TGTGCCAGCAGCTGGGACATGGGGGAAAACATTCAGTACTTC. Translated: CASSWDMGENIQYF.

V and J are TRBV19 and TRBJ2-5; 8 bases are shared with TRBD1. Germline V gene data show CDR1 as LNHDA and CDR2 as SQIVND (reference sequence). The CDR3 totals 15 residues. V trimming: 8 bases; J trimming: 4 bases; junction bases outside the gene matches: 12. The CDR3 spells CASCSDRASAETQYF. CDR3 sequence (DNA): TGTGCCAGTTGCTCGGACAGGGCCTCGGCAGAGACCCAGTACTTC.

The genes are TRBV6-1 and TRBJ2-5; no reliable D call. Germline assignment: CDR1 MNHNS and CDR2 SASEGT. The CDR3 loop spans 12 amino acids. Between the trimmed V and J ends, which lost 3 bases and 2 bases, there was a span of 4 bases. CDR3 region: CASSELQETQYF. In nucleotides, the CDR3 is TGTGCCAGCAGTGAGCTGCAAGAGACCCAGTACTTC.

This clone occurred a few times. This chain uses TRBV27 with TRBJ1-5; tentatively, D is TRBD1 (6 bases). The CDR3 totals 15 residues. Germline CDR1 and CDR2: MNHEY and SMNVEV (reference sequence). V was cut by 0 bases and J by 5 bases, with 11 bases left in between. The CDR3 sequence is CASSLSRGGDQPQHF. The CDR3 bases are TGTGCCAGCAGTTTATCGAGGGGGGGCGATCAGCCCCAGCATTTT.

The CDR3 nucleotides read TGCGCCAGCAGCTTCGATTGGGCAGAGGTGTATGGCTACACCTTC. Its translation: CASSFDWAEVYGYTF. The chain uses TRBV5-1 and TRBJ1-2; D not resolved. Germline assignment: CDR1 SGHRS and CDR2 YFSETQ. This CDR3 spans 15 amino acids. Trimming removed 2 bases from V and 5 bases from J, with 16 bases in between.

J is TRBJ2-5 and V is TRBV7-9; no definite D call. With 5 bases removed from V and 2 bases from J, the gap between germline ends came to 9 bases. The germline CDR1 and CDR2 sequences are SEHNR and FQNEAQ (reference sequence). CDR3 length: 13 residues. CDR3 residues: CASSLLPQETQYF. CDR3 DNA sequence: TGTGCCAGCAGCCTACTGCCGCAAGAGACCCAGTACTTC.

The gene calls are TRBV27 and TRBJ2-5; tentatively, D is TRBD1 or TRBD2 (5 bases each). The CDR3 has 13 residues. CDR1 is MNHEY and CDR2 is SMNVEV in the germline V gene (reference sequence). The germline V and J ends were trimmed by 3 bases and 3 bases, with 8 bases remaining between them. This chain's CDR3 is CASSFQGEETQYF. In DNA, the CDR3 is TGTGCCAGCAGTTTTCAGGGAGAAGAGACCCAGTACTTC.

The chain has TRBV29-1 and TRBJ2-7; a possible D gene is TRBD1 (6 bases). This CDR3 is built from 13 residues. V was trimmed by 4 bases and J by 4 bases, leaving 14 bases between them. Germline CDR1 reads SQVTM; CDR2 reads ANQGSEA. CDR3 region: CSVVPRGEYEQYF. The CDR3 region has the DNA TGCAGCGTTGTACCCAGGGGTGAATACGAGCAGTACTTC.

V is TRBV4-3 and J is TRBJ2-5; D remains unclear. Trimming removed 0 bases from V and 7 bases from J, with 12 bases in between. The CDR3 totals 14 residues. In germline, CDR1 is LGHNA, CDR2 YSLEER. CDR3 in amino acids: CASSQDWDSGTQYF. In DNA, the CDR3 is TGCGCCAGCAGCCAAGATTGGGATTCGGGGACCCAGTACTTC.

This chain connects TRBV6-5 to TRBJ2-7, with D unclear. Trimming cost V 5 bases and J 5 bases, with 7 bases left between them. Germline V gene data show CDR1 as MNHEY and CDR2 as SVGAGI. CDR3 length equals 11 residues. CDR3 region: CASSTGHEQYF. In DNA form, the CDR3 reads TGTGCCAGCAGTACGGGCCACGAGCAGTACTTC.

The chain uses TRBV2 and TRBJ2-7; D may be TRBD2 (5 bases). Germline V gene sequence: CDR1 SNHLY, CDR2 FYNNEI. Trimming removed 2 bases at V and 1 base at J, with 6 bases between. The CDR3 has 13 residues. CDR3 protein: CASSESGSYEQYF. The CDR3 nucleotides read TGTGCCAGCAGTGAAAGCGGTTCCTACGAGCAGTACTTC.

The table lists this clone with a few counts. The chain combines TRBV15 with TRBJ1-5; D possibly corresponds to TRBD1 (5 bases). Looked up from germline, CDR1 is LNHNV and CDR2 is YYDKDF (reference sequence). V lost 0 bases and J lost 5, with 17 bases in between. This CDR3 spans 17 amino acids. CDR3 DNA: TGTGCCACCAGCAGAGATGACCTCCGACAGTCCTATCAGCCCCAGCATTTT. Amino acid sequence: CATSRDDLRQSYQPQHF.

The chain carries TRBV7-8 and TRBJ2-3, with TRBD2 identical over 7 bases. Germline values: CDR1 SGHVS, CDR2 FQNEAQ. The V gene end was trimmed by 5 bases and the J gene end by 5 bases; junction bases not matched to a gene: 7. The CDR3 is 14 residues long. The CDR3 region has the DNA TGTGCCAGCAGCCCCATGGGGAGGGTAGATACGCAGTATTTT. It translates to CASSPMGRVDTQYF.

This clone was detected only once. The V call is TRBV11-1, the J call TRBJ2-5; possibly TRBD1 for D (7 bases). The CDR3 sequence is 16 residues long. In germline, CDR1 is SGHAT, CDR2 FQDESV (reference sequence). The V gene lost 4 bases and the J gene lost 0 bases, with 15 bases spanning the gap. CDR3 sequence: CASSWRDRTYQETQYF. As DNA, the CDR3 is TGTGCCAGCAGCTGGAGGGACAGAACGTACCAAGAGACCCAGTACTTC.

The V gene is TRBV7-9, the J gene TRBJ1-6; D is possibly TRBD1 (5 bases). The germline V gene has CDR1 SEHNR and CDR2 FQNEAQ (reference sequence). V was pared by 1 base and J by 7 bases, with 23 bases between. CDR3 size: 19 residues. CDR3 in DNA: TGTGCCAGCAGCTTAGACCCAGGGAACCAAGCCGATTCGAATTCACCCCTCCACTTT. This sequence encodes CASSLDPGNQADSNSPLHF. Based on the CDR3 plus reference TRBV7-9 and TRBJ1-6, the full variable domain is DTGVSQNPRHKITKRGQNVTFRCDPISEHNRLYWYRQTLGQGPEFLTYFQNEAQLEKSRLLSDRFSAERPKGSFSTLEIQRTEQGDSAMYLCASSLDPGNQADSNSPLHFGNGTRLTVT.

The J gene is TRBJ2-7, the V gene TRBV6-5; 7 bases are a match to TRBD2. The trim removed 4 bases at V and 2 bases at J, leaving 5 bases unmatched. Germline CDR1 is MNHEY and CDR2 is SVGAGI. This CDR3 has 14 amino acids. Here the CDR3 reads CASSSERGPYEQYF. CDR3 DNA sequence: TGTGCCAGCAGTTCCGAGCGGGGTCCCTACGAGCAGTACTTC.

The rearrangement uses TRBV21-1 and TRBJ1-2. TRBV21-1 is recorded as a pseudogene. The CDR3 spans 11 residues. The CDR3 protein is CASSNARGYTF. CDR3 in DNA: TGTGCCAGCAGCAACGCACGAGGCTACACCTTC.

The gene calls are TRBV18 and TRBJ1-1; D unclear. The CDR3 covers 17 residues. V was shortened by 0 bases and J by 2 bases, with 16 bases between the two germline ends. Germline-derived CDR1 and CDR2 are KGHSH and LQKENI. As DNA, the CDR3 is TGTGCCAGCTCACCACCGCGGGTACAGCTGAAAAACACTGAAGCTTTCTTT. Translating gives CASSPPRVQLKNTEAFF.

The rearrangement joins TRBV29-1 to TRBJ2-6; 12 nucleotides align to TRBD1. V shed 1 base, J shed 3 bases, and the junction held 10 bases outside the gene matches. Looked up from germline, CDR1 is SQVTM and CDR2 is ANQGSEA. The CDR3 consists of 19 residues. The chain's CDR3 is CSVEAPGQGALSGANVLTF. The CDR3 DNA is TGCAGCGTTGAAGCTCCGGGACAGGGGGCTCTAAGTGGGGCCAACGTCCTGACTTTC. The variable domain in full, completed from reference TRBV29-1 and TRBJ2-6, reads SAVISQKPSRDICQRGTSLTIQCQVDSQVTMMFWYRQQPGQSLTLIATANQGSEATYESGFVIDKFPISRPNLTFSTLTVSNMSPEDSSIYLCSVEAPGQGALSGANVLTFGAGSRLTVL.

The J gene is TRBJ1-2, the V gene TRBV4-1; the D is unclear. CDR1 and CDR2 from the germline V gene are MGHRA and YSYEKL. V was pared by 0 bases and J by 3 bases, with 11 bases between. The CDR3 covers 15 residues. The CDR3 DNA is TGCGCCAGCAGCCAAGATGCAACGGACCACTATGGCTACACCTTC. Translation gives CASSQDATDHYGYTF.

The chain couples TRBV27 to TRBJ2-7; perhaps TRBD1 as D (6 bases). Trimming pared 5 bases from V and 2 bases from J, leaving 10 bases between. The CDR3 has 13 residues. The V gene's germline CDR1 is MNHEY and CDR2 SMNVEV (reference sequence). CDR3 loop: CASSDRNPYEQYF. CDR3 in DNA: TGTGCCAGCAGTGACAGGAATCCCTACGAGCAGTACTTC.

The CDR3 here is CASSPYDNDRFEQFF. Written as DNA, the CDR3 is TGCGCCAGCAGCCCCTACGACAATGATAGGTTCGAGCAGTTCTTC. J is TRBJ2-1 and V is TRBV4-1; D remains ambiguous. V gave up 4 bases and J gave up 10 bases, with 20 bases separating them. Germline V lookup: CDR1 MGHRA, CDR2 YSYEKL. CDR3 length: 15 amino acids.

J is TRBJ2-7 and V is TRBV7-9, with 10 bases fitting TRBD2. CDR3 length: 15 amino acids. The junction had 5 bases not matched to a gene; V was cut back by 2 bases and J by 4 bases. Germline V gene sequence: CDR1 SEHNR, CDR2 FQNEAQ (reference sequence). CDR3 sequence (DNA): TGTGCCAGCAGCTTACTAGCGGGAGCGTCATACGAGCAGTACTTC. The encoded protein is CASSLLAGASYEQYF. The full variable domain, its missing parts supplied by reference TRBV7-9 and TRBJ2-7, is DTGVSQNPRHKITKRGQNVTFRCDPISEHNRLYWYRQTLGQGPEFLTYFQNEAQLEKSRLLSDRFSAERPKGSFSTLEIQRTEQGDSAMYLCASSLLAGASYEQYFGPGTRLTVT.